Sequencing of this TCR beta chain was carried out in a study of blood T cell repertoires in COVID-19. At the level of the study: Samples representing acute and convalescent COVID-19 were sourced from the United States, Italy and Spain.

Authors' methods: Reference gene primer amplification in the assay estimated nucleated cell counts. The repertoire was sequenced with immunoSEQ multiplex PCR; TCRdb's copy has only in-frame clones and lacks some. That table supplies the V and J calls and clone size; D and trimming were determined from the DNA. The sample has about 260,000 clones, 75% to 95% seen once; the top ten hold approximately 2.6%. Patients of the Seattle cohort, enrolled during active infection, were followed longitudinally. Material: peripheral blood. This sequence was found in a person under 35 with COVID-19, enrolled during active disease.

The CDR3 loop is CASSLAGGLDTQYF. CDR3 nucleotide sequence: TGTGCCAGCAGCTTAGCGGGAGGGCTAGATACGCAGTATTTT. The V call is TRBV7-6, the J call TRBJ2-3, with 7 bases lining up with TRBD2. Germline CDR1 is SGHVS and CDR2 is FNYEAQ. V lost 0 bases and J lost 5; bases outside the gene matches: 2. The CDR3 is 14 amino acids.